The subject of this entry is one T cell receptor (beta chain). Its antigen remains unknown. The record originates from a study of cytomegalovirus exposure and HLA in healthy donors. Study-wide results and limits: Donors were assumed by presence/absence analyses to have roughly uniform sequencing depth. Researchers reportedly found TCR beta sequences accurately predicted most subjects' HLA-A and HLA-B alleles. Earlier results showed most TCR beta V segments being productive about 87% or about 30% of the time. Apart from CMV serostatus, no immune exposure information was available.

PCR primers comprised 60 Vbeta and 13 Jbeta primers. The method was immunoSEQ multiplex PCR; TCRdb's version includes in-frame clones alone and lacks a portion of them. The sample consists of about 150,000 clones, less than 85% of them appearing once. The CDR3 is 13 residues long. Trimming cost V 3 bases and J 3 bases, with 9 bases left between them. The germline V gene has CDR1 KGHSH and CDR2 LQKENI. V is TRBV18 and J is TRBJ2-7; perhaps TRBD1 as D (5 bases). This clonotype was sampled from a man younger than 35 in good health and CMV-seronegative. What was sequenced was PBMCs. The CDR3 bases are TGTGCCAGCTCACCGTTACAGGTCTACGAGCAGTACTTC. Its protein product is CASSPLQVYEQYF.